This T cell receptor (beta chain) was sequenced for a study of T cells in Graves' hyperthyroidism and ophthalmopathy (dated by TCRdb to the late 2010s). Context from the whole study: Peripheral blood was sampled at the time of initial diagnosis, prior to any treatment. After sampling, hyperthyroidism patients received methimazole starting at 30 mg daily, and ophthalmopathy patients received high-dose intravenous methylprednisolone. The study also compared thyroid tissue and blood T-cell repertoires from about six Graves' hyperthyroidism patients. An independent validation cohort of under 20 hyperthyroidism patients and more than 15 patients who later progressed to ophthalmopathy tested prospective prediction of ophthalmopathy. A discovery cohort of fewer than 110 patients, 43 with Graves' ophthalmopathy and over 55 with stable Graves' hyperthyroidism, was used to find distinguishing TCR V-J signatures. For training and testing, the 100 or so patients in the discovery cohort were randomly divided in a 7:3 ratio. The paper describes TCR Vbeta CDR3 sequencing of around 130 peripheral blood samples, made up of 43 ophthalmopathy patients, 70 to 75 hyperthyroidism patients and some 17 progressor patients.

The germline V gene yields SGHRS for CDR1 and YFSETQ for CDR2. V is clipped by 4 bases and J by 2 bases, and the sequence between their germline boundaries is 11 bases long. Spanning cysteine to phenylalanine, the CDR3 consists of 14 amino acids. The CDR3 DNA has 42 bases and is translated from base 1. This clonotype was picked up many times. Its antigen specificity is not known. Base qualities are not provided; no much larger clone lies one nucleotide away. Ophthalmopathy patients had moderately to severely active disease, Clinical Activity Score of at least 3, NOSPECS grade of at least 4, and duration under 3 months. Any patient with an uncontrolled infection, another autoimmune disease, pregnancy or lactation was excluded. Diagnoses were established on the basis of clinical symptoms, serum thyroxine and TRAb, thyroid ultrasound, and orbital computed tomography. Ficoll-Paque density gradient centrifugation was used to isolate PBMCs from approximately 11 ml of fresh peripheral blood. Total RNA was extracted using Trizol reagent, and RNA quality was assessed on an Agilent 2100 Bioanalyzer.

The TCR beta CDR3 regions were amplified from RNA transcripts. A first-round RT-PCR of the TCR CDR3 used the HTBI primer set with the Qiagen OneStep RT-PCR kit. Libraries were constructed in a second round of multiplex PCR, after which size selection and purification were performed. The libraries were sequenced on an Illumina HiSeq2000 using paired-end 100 bp reads. Per the source publication's procedure: SOAPnuke was used to process the raw data, with reads discarded if the reads contained adapters or uncalled bases, had a mean Phred below 15, or lacked an exact constant-primer or identifier match. COPE v1.2.5 was used to merge the high-quality paired reads, and each unique nucleotide sequence was defined as a clonotype. MiTCR v1.1 was used to align the clonotypes against IMGT TRBV, TRBD and TRBJ reference segments. Analysis was restricted to V-J combinations with a frequency above 0.0001, which covered about 99% of repertoires. A TCS score was defined as the ratio of F50 (clonal expansion) to E x V (chaos), with BLOSUM62-based TCRdist applied between CDR3 peptides within each V-J. Welch's t-statistics and random forest reduced 500 to 550 V-J features to 10 to 15, which were used in a naive Bayes classifier (R e1071). TCRdb handled the public reads itself, with Q25 trimming in fastp and clone calling in MiXCR, and kept productive beta chains. Here each entry gathers all rows of one CDR3 protein and keeps the most common genes and DNA. These V and J calls originate from TCRdb's pipeline instead of the authors' own analysis. This sample lists roughly 530,000 distinct CDR3 sequences; approximately 17% were detected once. Approximately 18% of the sample lies in the top ten.

Paper-wide results and their limitations: Sample size was not statistically predetermined, and blinding of investigators to group allocation was not performed. Blood samples also contained most of the expanded thyroid clonotypes (frequency above 0.001), which suggests that blood repertoires may reflect thyroid immune responses. In validation, the model predicted progression to ophthalmopathy with 55% to 71% sensitivity and 72% to 85% specificity, a median of 6.5 months before onset. Ophthalmopathy was separated from stable hyperthyroidism by a 13 V-J signature model, with approximately 85% sensitivity and approximately 84% specificity obtained in cross-validation and 80%/75% obtained in testing.

The sample was blood. Rearrangement joined TRBV5-1 to TRBJ2-3; TRBD1 is a weak D gene call, 6 bases matching. The TCR comes from a woman younger than 30 with Graves' ophthalmopathy. The bases read TGCGCCAGCAGCCCAGGGGACCTCACAGATACGCAGTATTTT. It specifies CASSPGDLTDTQYF.